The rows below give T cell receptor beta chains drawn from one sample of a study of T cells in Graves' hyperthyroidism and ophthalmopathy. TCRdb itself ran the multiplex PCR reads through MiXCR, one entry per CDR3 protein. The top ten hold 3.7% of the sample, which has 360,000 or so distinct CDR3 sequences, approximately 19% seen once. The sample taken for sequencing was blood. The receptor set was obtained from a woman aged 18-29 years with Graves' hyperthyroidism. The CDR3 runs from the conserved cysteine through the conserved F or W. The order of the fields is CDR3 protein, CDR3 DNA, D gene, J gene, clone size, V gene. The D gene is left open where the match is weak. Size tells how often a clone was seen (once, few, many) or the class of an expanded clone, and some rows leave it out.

CSADSRLAGGQEQYF | TGCAGTGCTGACTCCCGACTAGCGGGGGGGCAAGAGCAGTACTTC | TRBD2 | TRBJ2-7 | many | TRBV20-1
CASSFGQKASTQYF | TGTGCCAGCAGCTTTGGACAAAAGGCGTCGACCCAGTACTTC | . | TRBJ2-5 | . | TRBV7-2
CASTGLQETQYF | TGTGCCAGCACAGGGCTACAAGAGACCCAGTACTTC | . | TRBJ2-5 | many | TRBV6-1
CASSPRWTSGGPEETQYF | TGTGCCAGCTCACCACGATGGACTAGCGGGGGCCCCGAGGAGACCCAGTACTTC | TRBD2 | TRBJ2-5 | few | TRBV18
CASSLDRRGEGYTF | TGTGCCAGCTCACTGGACAGGAGGGGAGAGGGCTACACCTTC | TRBD1 | TRBJ1-2 | many | TRBV18
CASRKGSNRAEAFF | TGTGCCAGCAGAAAGGGGTCTAACCGTGCGGAAGCTTTCTTT | . | TRBJ1-1 | many | TRBV6-1
CSARVYRGSGNTIYF | TGCAGTGCTAGAGTTTACAGGGGTTCTGGAAACACCATATATTTT | TRBD1 | TRBJ1-3 | many | TRBV20-1
CASSEGTGGRVNTIYF | TGTGCCAGCAGTGAGGGGACAGGGGGCCGAGTGAACACCATATATTTT | TRBD1 | TRBJ1-3 | many | TRBV2
CASSVANNYGYTF | TGTGCCAGCAGCGTAGCAAACAACTATGGCTACACCTTC | . | TRBJ1-2 | many | TRBV9
CASSLEGHSYEQYF | TGTGCCAGCAGTTTAGAGGGGCACTCCTACGAGCAGTACTTC | . | TRBJ2-7 | many | TRBV5-1
CASSRLPGLGTDTQYF | TGTGCCAGCAGCCGCCTACCGGGCCTCGGCACAGATACGCAGTATTTT | . | TRBJ2-3 | . | TRBV6-4
CASSPGQGSEAFF | TGTGCCAGCAGCCCCGGACAGGGTAGTGAAGCTTTCTTT | TRBD1 | TRBJ1-1 | many | TRBV12-3/TRBV12-4
CASSPLRTGELFF | TGTGCCAGCAGCCCGCTGAGAACCGGGGAGCTGTTTTTT | . | TRBJ2-2 | many | TRBV7-2
CSARAAGRSNTEAFF | TGCAGTGCTAGAGCTGCGGGACGGTCGAACACTGAAGCTTTCTTT | . | TRBJ1-1 | many | TRBV20-1
CASSFRLAGQETQYF | TGTGCCAGCAGTTTTAGACTAGCGGGGCAAGAGACCCAGTACTTC | TRBD2 | TRBJ2-5 | many | TRBV7-8
CASSAHSSEAFF | TGTGCCAGCAGCGCCCACAGTTCTGAAGCTTTCTTT | . | TRBJ1-1 | few | TRBV9
CAWRVLNTEAFF | TGTGCCTGGAGAGTCCTTAACACTGAAGCTTTCTTT | . | TRBJ1-1 | . | TRBV30
CASSPRGHEPTDTQYF | TGTGCCAGCAGCCCCAGGGGGCACGAGCCCACAGATACGCAGTATTTT | TRBD1 | TRBJ2-3 | many | TRBV7-3
CASSKGGSAKNIKYF | TGTGCCAGCAGCAAAGGGGGCTCGGCCAAAAACATTAAGTACTTC | TRBD1 | TRBJ2-4 | . | TRBV6-5
CSANSGGAFQETQYF | TGCAGTGCCAATAGCGGGGGAGCCTTTCAAGAGACCCAGTACTTC | TRBD2 | TRBJ2-5 | many | TRBV20-1
CSATGTGRFDTEAFF | TGCAGTGCTACCGGGACAGGGAGGTTCGACACTGAAGCTTTCTTT | TRBD1 | TRBJ1-1 | . | TRBV20-1
CASRITAMNTEAFF | TGTGCCAGCAGGATTACAGCTATGAACACTGAAGCTTTCTTT | . | TRBJ1-1 | . | TRBV28
CSARADGGRYEQYF | TGCAGTGCTAGAGCGGACGGGGGCCGCTACGAGCAGTACTTC | . | TRBJ2-7 | many | TRBV20-1
CASSVDRENIQYF | TGTGCCAGCAGCGTGGACAGGGAGAACATTCAGTACTTC | TRBD1 | TRBJ2-4 | many | TRBV2
CSAQQGGYGYTF | TGCAGTGCTCAACAGGGGGGCTATGGCTACACCTTC | TRBD1 | TRBJ1-2 | many | TRBV20-1
CSASPFRATYEQYF | TGCAGTGCTAGTCCCTTCAGGGCCACCTACGAGCAGTACTTC | . | TRBJ2-7 | many | TRBV20-1
CASSDSELETQYF | TGTGCCAGCAGTGATTCAGAGTTGGAGACCCAGTACTTC | . | TRBJ2-5 | once | TRBV2
CASRTTGPGSYEQYF | TGTGCCAGCAGAACCACAGGGCCGGGCTCCTACGAGCAGTACTTC | . | TRBJ2-7 | . | TRBV28
CASSQSLDRGRSTEAFF | TGTGCCAGCAGCCAAAGCCTCGACAGGGGGCGATCCACTGAAGCTTTCTTT | TRBD1 | TRBJ1-1 | . | TRBV3-1
CASTGEQVNPRGQPQHF | TGTGCCAGCACCGGGGAGCAGGTCAATCCCAGGGGTCAGCCCCAGCATTTT | . | TRBJ1-5 | . | TRBV12-3/TRBV12-4
CASSHATPGLAGTNTGELFF | TGTGCCAGCAGCCATGCAACACCGGGACTAGCGGGGACGAACACCGGGGAGCTGTTTTTT | TRBD2 | TRBJ2-2 | many | TRBV13
CASRIGGDQPQHF | TGTGCCAGCAGAATCGGGGGAGATCAGCCCCAGCATTTT | . | TRBJ1-5 | many | TRBV2
CAISAWSGETQYF | TGTGCCATCAGTGCGTGGAGCGGGGAGACCCAGTACTTC | . | TRBJ2-5 | many | TRBV10-3
CASRPTSGGADNQPQHF | TGTGCCAGCAGACCGACGTCCGGGGGCGCCGACAATCAGCCCCAGCATTTT | . | TRBJ1-5 | many | TRBV28
CASSESAGGNTGELFF | TGTGCCAGCAGTGAATCGGCGGGGGGAAACACCGGGGAGCTGTTTTTT | TRBD2 | TRBJ2-2 | many | TRBV6-1
CASSFGGSSYEQYF | TGTGCCAGCAGTTTTGGGGGAAGCTCCTACGAGCAGTACTTC | . | TRBJ2-7 | many | TRBV28
CSASEGSNTEAFF | TGCAGTGCTAGTGAGGGTTCGAACACTGAAGCTTTCTTT | . | TRBJ1-1 | many | TRBV20-1
CASSYSGDSFTDTQYF | TGTGCCAGCAGTTACTCGGGGGACAGCTTCACAGATACGCAGTATTTT | TRBD1 | TRBJ2-3 | few | TRBV6-2/TRBV6-3
CASSPSGDRETQYF | TGTGCCAGCTCACCATCAGGGGACCGAGAGACCCAGTACTTC | . | TRBJ2-5 | many | TRBV18
CASSLDRASDEQYF | TGTGCCAGCAGCCTCGACAGGGCCTCGGACGAGCAGTACTTC | TRBD1 | TRBJ2-7 | many | TRBV7-2
CSARDKHEQYF | TGCAGTGCTAGAGATAAACACGAGCAGTACTTC | . | TRBJ2-7 | once | TRBV20-1
CASTLTGETQYF | TGCGCCAGCACCCTTACCGGGGAGACCCAGTACTTC | . | TRBJ2-5 | . | TRBV10-2
CASSLRSGWDDQPQHF | TGTGCCAGCAGCTTAAGATCAGGGTGGGATGATCAGCCCCAGCATTTT | . | TRBJ1-5 | . | TRBV7-3
CASSEANPPLHF | TGTGCCAGCAGTGAGGCTAACCCACCCCTCCACTTT | . | TRBJ1-6 | few | TRBV6-1
CASSYSIRIRGTQYF | TGTGCCAGCAGTTACTCGATACGGATCCGGGGGACCCAGTACTTC | . | TRBJ2-5 | many | TRBV6-5
CASSLPGVGIYGYTF | TGTGCCAGCAGTTTGCCAGGGGTGGGGATCTATGGCTACACCTTC | . | TRBJ1-2 | many | TRBV28
CASSLRHGTGGNYEQYF | TGTGCCAGCAGCTTAAGACACGGGACAGGGGGGAACTACGAGCAGTACTTC | TRBD1 | TRBJ2-7 | many | TRBV11-1
CASSASGATYEQYF | TGTGCCAGCAGTGCGTCGGGGGCAACCTACGAGCAGTACTTC | . | TRBJ2-7 | many | TRBV6-1
CASSATAHPLAEQYF | TGCGCCAGCAGTGCTACGGCCCATCCCCTTGCGGAGCAGTACTTC | . | TRBJ2-7 | many | TRBV10-1
CASTQQGAGELFF | TGTGCCAGCACCCAACAGGGGGCCGGGGAGCTGTTTTTT | TRBD1 | TRBJ2-2 | many | TRBV12-3/TRBV12-4
CASSPVDTEAFF | TGTGCCAGCAGCCCAGTAGACACTGAAGCTTTCTTT | . | TRBJ1-1 | many | TRBV12-3/TRBV12-4
CASSPQEMNTEAFF | TGTGCCAGCAGTCCCCAGGAAATGAACACTGAAGCTTTCTTT | . | TRBJ1-1 | . | TRBV12-3/TRBV12-4
CSAKATEAQETQYF | TGCAGTGCTAAAGCCACCGAGGCCCAAGAGACCCAGTACTTC | . | TRBJ2-5 | many | TRBV20-1
CSARDASGYYGYTF | TGCAGTGCTAGAGATGCCAGCGGATACTATGGCTACACCTTC | . | TRBJ1-2 | many | TRBV20-1
CASTFPVGRTGELFF | TGTGCCAGCACCTTCCCCGTGGGGCGCACCGGGGAGCTGTTTTTT | . | TRBJ2-2 | few | TRBV6-1
CSAWGASGPQETQYF | TGCAGTGCCTGGGGGGCTAGCGGACCCCAGGAGACCCAGTACTTC | . | TRBJ2-5 | . | TRBV20-1
CASSRGDRERNYGYTF | TGTGCCAGCAGCCGGGGAGACAGGGAGCGGAACTATGGCTACACCTTC | TRBD1 | TRBJ1-2 | few | TRBV3-1
CASSQGGLNQPQHF | TGCGCCAGCAGCCAAGGGGGGTTAAATCAGCCCCAGCATTTT | . | TRBJ1-5 | many | TRBV4-1
CASSQVMRPYEQYF | TGCGCCAGCAGCCAGGTCATGAGACCCTACGAGCAGTACTTC | . | TRBJ2-7 | many | TRBV4-1